The 17 T cell receptor beta chains presented below share a single source sample, sequenced in a study of T cell repertoires in cytomegalovirus infection. TCRdb independently ran MiXCR on the reads; one entry per CDR3 protein. The top ten clones hold about 3.9% of a sample with approximately 320,000 distinct CDR3 sequences, over 7.5% of them seen once. Sequencing was done on a sample of PBMCs. These receptor sequences come from a human donor in good health (CMV status not recorded). Some clones in this sample may be carry-over from other donors' samples.

This clonotype was detected ten times or more. The chain carries TRBV12-3 or TRBV12-4 and TRBJ2-5; TRBD2 aligns across 10 bases. The CDR3 runs to 16 residues. Losses at the gene ends were 3 bases for V and 2 bases for J; bases not matched to a gene: 6. In DNA, the CDR3 is TGTGCCAGCAGTTTGAGGAGCGGGGGGGTACAAGAGACCCAGTACTTC. This sequence encodes CASSLRSGGVQETQYF.

This clonotype was seen only a few times. V gene TRBV10-2 combines with J gene TRBJ1-1; D unresolved. The length of the CDR3 is 14 residues. V dropped 6 bases and J dropped 0 bases, with 11 bases sitting between them. Germline-derived CDR1 and CDR2 are WSHSY and SAAADI. DNA for the CDR3: TGCGCCAGCAGGGAGAATGGGGTGAACACTGAAGCTTTCTTT. Its protein product is CASRENGVNTEAFF.

J is TRBJ2-7 and V is TRBV28, with unresolved D. Trimming removed 3 bases at V and 2 bases at J, with 11 bases between. This CDR3 spans 14 amino acids. Germline CDR1 reads MDHEN; CDR2 reads SYDVKM. CDR3 bases: TGTGCCAGCAGTTTCTCCACCCTCGCCTACGAGCAGTACTTC. Translating gives CASSFSTLAYEQYF.

This clonotype was picked up many times. V is TRBV7-2 and J is TRBJ2-3; D might be TRBD2 (7 bases). CDR1 is SGHTA, CDR2 FQGNSA, per germline. This CDR3 is built from 15 residues. Trimming stripped 7 bases from V and 3 bases from J, with 17 bases between. The CDR3 region is CASNGGGFVTDTQYF. CDR3 nucleotides: TGTGCCAGCAATGGGGGGGGCTTTGTTACAGATACGCAGTATTTT.

In this sample, this clonotype turned up a few times. The rearrangement joins TRBV12-3 or TRBV12-4 to TRBJ2-1, with 14 bases identical to TRBD2. CDR3 length: 17 residues. The trim removed 0 bases at V and 9 bases at J, leaving 7 bases unmatched. The chain's CDR3 is CASSLAMTSGGAAEQFF. The CDR3, as DNA: TGTGCCAGCAGTTTAGCGATGACTAGCGGGGGGGCCGCTGAGCAGTTCTTC.

There are a few counts of this clonotype. This chain uses TRBV29-1 with TRBJ2-4, with D tentatively TRBD1 (7 bases). The CDR3 consists of 12 residues. Trimming pared 8 bases from V and 5 bases from J, leaving 13 bases between. Germline lookup yields CDR1 SQVTM and CDR2 ANQGSEA. The CDR3 here is CSYTRGENIQYF. DNA for the CDR3: TGCAGCTATACCAGGGGGGAAAACATTCAGTACTTC. The full variable domain, its missing parts supplied by reference TRBV29-1 and TRBJ2-4, is SAVISQKPSRDICQRGTSLTIQCQVDSQVTMMFWYRQQPGQSLTLIATANQGSEATYESGFVIDKFPISRPNLTFSTLTVSNMSPEDSSIYLCSYTRGENIQYFGAGTRLSVL.

The table lists this clonotype with many counts. This chain connects TRBV20-1 to TRBJ2-1; D may be TRBD2 (5 bases). The CDR3 sequence is 14 residues long. V was trimmed by 0 bases and J by 6 bases, leaving 12 bases between them. Per the germline V gene, CDR1 is DFQATT and CDR2 is SNEGSKA (reference sequence). The CDR3 loop reads CSARDSGAGNEQFF. As DNA, the CDR3 is TGCAGTGCTAGAGATTCCGGCGCGGGCAATGAGCAGTTCTTC.

This clonotype was seen many times. The chain couples TRBV6-2 or TRBV6-3 to TRBJ2-4; 9 bases line up with TRBD1. V trimming: 2 bases; J trimming: 2 bases; junction bases outside the gene matches: 4. From germline, CDR1 is MNHEY and CDR2 SVGEGT. CDR3 length equals 16 residues. CDR3 protein: CASSYRTGGPKNIQYF. The CDR3, as DNA: TGTGCCAGCAGTTACAGAACAGGGGGCCCCAAAAACATTCAGTACTTC.

This clonotype appeared many times. This rearrangement joins TRBV6-4 to TRBJ2-3; TRBD2 is a possible D gene (7 bases). Germline values: CDR1 MRHNA, CDR2 SNTAGT. Between the trimmed V and J ends, which lost 0 bases and 4 bases, there was a span of 8 bases. The CDR3 is 14 amino acids. This CDR3 is CASSDSGGPDTQYF. In DNA form, the CDR3 reads TGTGCCAGCAGTGACTCGGGGGGGCCAGATACGCAGTATTTT.

The genes are TRBV2 and TRBJ1-1; D is possibly TRBD1 (5 bases). CDR1 is SNHLY and CDR2 is FYNNEI in the germline V gene. The V gene lost 4 bases and the J gene lost 4 bases, with 10 bases spanning the gap. This CDR3 is 13 amino acids long. Here the CDR3 DNA reads TGTGCCAGCAGTGGCAAGACAGTCACTGAAGCTTTCTTT. Amino acid sequence: CASSGKTVTEAFF.

This chain links TRBV20-1 with TRBJ1-5; 7 nucleotides agree with TRBD1. Germline CDR1 is DFQATT and CDR2 is SNEGSKA (reference sequence). CDR3 length: 15 amino acids. V shed 3 bases and J 5 bases; nucleotides not matched to a gene: 10. The CDR3 bases are TGCAGTGCTAGGAGAACAGGGGTTTCAGATCAGCCCCAGCATTTT. Protein: CSARRTGVSDQPQHF.

This clonotype has a count of ten or more. The chain is built from TRBV5-1 and TRBJ2-1; no definite D call. V lost 0 bases to trimming and J lost 6 bases, with 10 bases between them. CDR3 length: 14 residues. Germline V gene sequence: CDR1 SGHRS, CDR2 YFSETQ. CDR3 residues: CASSLAAPSNEQFF. For the CDR3, the DNA is TGCGCCAGCAGCTTGGCCGCCCCCTCCAATGAGCAGTTCTTC.

Only a few counts were recorded for this clonotype. The chain joins TRBV12-3 or TRBV12-4 to TRBJ2-5; D is undetermined. The CDR3 has 13 residues. Trimming stripped 5 bases from V and 1 base from J, with 8 bases between. The DNA for the CDR3 is TGTGCCAGCAGTCCCCCCGGCCAAGAGACCCAGTACTTC. It yields the protein CASSPPGQETQYF.

This clonotype was found a few times. The genes are TRBV7-3 and TRBJ1-1; the D gene is possibly TRBD1 (5 bases). The CDR3 is 15 amino acids. V was pared by 1 base and J by 0 bases, with 9 bases between. From germline, CDR1 is SGHTA and CDR2 FQGTGA. CDR3 in DNA: TGTGCCAGCAGCTTAATCGGGGGGATGAACACTGAAGCTTTCTTT. Encoded protein: CASSLIGGMNTEAFF.

In this sample, this clonotype turned up a few times. The chain combines TRBV4-2 with TRBJ1-1; TRBD1 might be the D (5 bases). The CDR3 totals 16 residues. Germline CDR1 is LGHNA and CDR2 is YNFKEQ. Trimming removed 3 bases at V and 10 bases at J, with 24 bases between. CDR3 amino acids: CASSHGGVRASRGAFF. The CDR3 DNA is TGTGCCAGCAGCCACGGGGGGGTGAGGGCCTCCCGGGGAGCTTTCTTT.

This clonotype was detected many times. The chain has TRBV7-3 and TRBJ2-5, with TRBD2 as a possible D gene (6 bases). V lost 3 bases, J lost 4 bases, and 15 bases lay in between. The CDR3 runs 15 residues. Germline V gene lookup returns CDR1 SGHTA and CDR2 FQGTGA. The CDR3 nucleotides read TGTGCCAGCAGCTTGGGCGGGTCGGAGGGAGAGACCCAGTACTTC. It is translated as CASSLGGSEGETQYF.

The chain combines TRBV5-1 with TRBJ2-7, with D possibly matching TRBD1 (5 bases). Trimming cost V 1 base and J 7 bases, with 24 bases left between them. This CDR3 has 17 amino acids. Germline V gene lookup returns CDR1 SGHRS and CDR2 YFSETQ. The CDR3 sequence is CASSLSPSTGPQREQYF. CDR3 coding DNA: TGCGCCAGCAGCTTGAGCCCCTCCACAGGCCCCCAGAGGGAGCAGTACTTC.